These 13 T cell receptor beta chains share one sample of origin, sequenced in a study of blood T cells in healthy people across ages (dated by TCRdb to 2014 to 2015). The library was prepared using 5' RACE. The sequencer listed for this sample is Illumina HiSeq 2500. The second PCR ran for roughly 6 to 11 cycles and used a J-beta primer mix along with a sample-barcoded 5' primer. TCRdb reprocessing: public reads trimmed at Q25 with fastp, clones called with MiXCR, in-frame beta chains kept. Rows matching on CDR3 protein sequence are summarized as one entry with the most common DNA and genes. This sample comprises about 1.8 million distinct CDR3 sequences, 49% of them detected only once. Approximately 2.1% of the sample comes from the top ten. Sequenced input: blood. The receptors were sampled from a woman aged 40 to 50 in good health.

The genes are TRBV6-5 and TRBJ1-2; weak D call: TRBD1 (5 bases). The germline CDR1 and CDR2 sequences are MNHEY and SVGAGI. CDR3 length equals 12 residues. V shed 10 bases and J shed 4 bases, with 13 bases lying between them. The CDR3 DNA reads as TGTGCCACTCGACAGAACCGCTATGGCTACACCTTC. As protein: CATRQNRYGYTF.

V gene TRBV15 combines with J gene TRBJ2-7; D gene ambiguous. Trimming took 5 bases from V and 3 from J, leaving 14 bases between them. The germline gives CDR1 LNHNV, CDR2 YYDKDF (reference sequence). This CDR3 region has 14 residues. For the CDR3, the DNA is TGTGCCACCAGCCCTACGGACCACCTCTACGAGCAGTACTTC. It translates to CATSPTDHLYEQYF. The variable domain in full, completed from reference TRBV15 and TRBJ2-7, reads DAMVIQNPRYQVTQFGKPVTLSCSQTLNHNVMYWYQQKSSQAPKLLFHYYDKDFNNEADTPDNFQSRRPNTSFCFLDIRSPGLGDTAMYLCATSPTDHLYEQYFGPGTRLTVT.

This clonotype was counted only a few times. This chain connects TRBV7-2 to TRBJ2-5; D gene uncertain. CDR3 length equals 14 residues. Germline assignment: CDR1 SGHTA and CDR2 FQGNSA. Deletions cut 4 bases from V and 4 bases from J, with 13 bases between. As DNA, the CDR3 is TGTGCCAGCAGCTCCCATCCGGAACGAGAGACCCAGTACTTC. Protein product: CASSSHPERETQYF.

The V and J genes are TRBV9 and TRBJ1-6; D is possibly TRBD1 (6 bases). CDR1 and CDR2 (germline): SGDLS, YYNGEE. The CDR3 runs to 14 residues. The V end lost 4 bases, the J end lost 9 bases, and 14 bases lay between the germline ends. CDR3 bases: TGTGCCAGCAGCCCTCAGGGAGGGGGTTCACCCCTCCACTTT. Its protein product is CASSPQGGGSPLHF.

The J gene is TRBJ1-2, the V gene TRBV6-2 or TRBV6-3; 10 nucleotides match TRBD1. The CDR3 runs to 14 residues. Losses at the gene ends were 5 bases for V and 5 bases for J; bases not matched to a gene: 5. Germline V gene data show CDR1 as MNHEY and CDR2 as SVGEGT. The CDR3 DNA is TGTGCCAGCAGTCACCGGGACAGGGGTTATGGCTACACCTTC. Translating gives CASSHRDRGYGYTF.

This clonotype was detected a few times. The chain employs TRBV15 and TRBJ2-5; D remains unclear. The V end was cut by 1 base, the J end by 2 bases, with 8 bases between. Germline V gene sequence: CDR1 LNHNV, CDR2 YYDKDF (reference sequence). The CDR3 is 14 residues long. Written as DNA, the CDR3 is TGTGCCACCAGCAGAGGAGACAAGCAAGAGACCCAGTACTTC. Protein: CATSRGDKQETQYF.

This clonotype appeared a few times. The CDR3 DNA reads TGTGCCAGCAGCTTATTCCGGGGGGGCTACAATGAGCAGTTCTTC. Amino acid sequence: CASSLFRGGYNEQFF. The chain is built from TRBV7-9 and TRBJ2-1; TRBD2 aligns across 8 bases. The V segment lost 2 bases and the J segment 3 bases; nucleotides outside the gene matches: 3. Germline V gene sequence: CDR1 SEHNR, CDR2 FQNEAQ (reference sequence). This CDR3 comprises 15 residues.

This clonotype showed up just a few times. This chain joins TRBV20-1 and TRBJ2-3; TRBD1 agrees at 7 bases. The length of the CDR3 is 15 residues. CDR1 is DFQATT and CDR2 is SNEGSKA in the germline V gene (reference sequence). V lost 0 bases and J lost 3; bases outside the gene matches: 6. The CDR3 sequence is CSAREGTVRTDTQYF. Here the CDR3 DNA reads TGCAGTGCTAGAGAGGGGACAGTGAGAACAGATACGCAGTATTTT.

The chain joins TRBV20-1 to TRBJ2-7; possibly TRBD1 for D (5 bases). Germline V gives CDR1 DFQATT, CDR2 SNEGSKA (reference sequence). Between the trimmed V and J ends, which lost 4 bases and 0 bases, there was a span of 10 bases. This CDR3 is built from 13 residues. The CDR3, as DNA: TGCAGTGCTACCAGGGCGAACTCCTACGAGCAGTACTTC. It is translated as CSATRANSYEQYF.

J is TRBJ2-3 and V is TRBV27; 10 bases align to TRBD2. CDR1 MNHEY and CDR2 SMNVEV come from the germline V gene (reference sequence). Trimming took 10 bases from V and 2 from J; bases not matched to a gene: 15. This CDR3 spans 17 amino acids. CDR3 loop: CATWGASGGTLTDTQYF. CDR3 sequence (DNA): TGTGCCACCTGGGGGGCTAGCGGGGGAACTCTCACAGATACGCAGTATTTT.

This chain joins TRBV20-1 and TRBJ1-5; 8 bases agree with TRBD1. V was clipped by 3 bases and J by 3 bases; unmatched bases: 7. From germline, CDR1 is DFQATT and CDR2 SNEGSKA (reference sequence). The CDR3 totals 15 residues. DNA of the CDR3: TGCAGTGCTAGCGCCGGGACAGGCCTCAATCAGCCCCAGCATTTT. It yields the protein CSASAGTGLNQPQHF.

The chain employs TRBV20-1 and TRBJ2-4; 9 bases fit TRBD1. Germline loops: CDR1 DFQATT, CDR2 SNEGSKA (reference sequence). Trimming took 5 bases from V and 13 from J; bases not matched to a gene: 12. This CDR3 comprises 13 residues. The CDR3 protein is CSAPTGGGNEQYF. The CDR3 DNA is TGCAGTGCTCCGACAGGGGGGGGGAATGAGCAGTACTTC.

This clonotype was observed a few times. The chain is built from TRBV6-6 and TRBJ2-1; TRBD1 matches 9 bases. Germline loops: CDR1 MNHNY, CDR2 SVGAGI (reference sequence). The trim removed 8 bases at V and 9 bases at J, leaving 8 bases unmatched. This CDR3 region has 13 residues. The CDR3 nucleotides are TGTGCCAGCGATGACAGGGGGTTCGGTGAGCAGTTCTTC. Amino acid sequence: CASDDRGFGEQFF.